Below, 4 T cell receptor beta chains from the same sample are listed, as sequenced in a study of blood T cell repertoires in COVID-19. The assay was immunoSEQ multiplex PCR, and TCRdb's table has in-frame clones only and misses some. Of almost 250,000 clones in the sample, 85% are singletons; the top ten hold over 7.5%. Sequencing used PBMCs or T cells enriched from blood (not recorded which). These receptors were taken from a woman in her forties or fifties with acute COVID-19.

The J gene is TRBJ1-1, the V gene TRBV19; 7 bases match TRBD1. Trimming took 4 bases from V and 6 from J; bases not matched to a gene: 8. The CDR3 totals 14 residues. Germline lookup yields CDR1 LNHDA and CDR2 SQIVND (reference sequence). CDR3 amino acids: CASSSQGVAAEAFF. For the CDR3, the DNA is TGTGCCAGTAGTAGCCAGGGGGTGGCGGCTGAAGCTTTCTTT.

DNA of the CDR3: TGTGCCAGCAGCTATACAGGAGGGGATGAGCAGTTCTTC. Its protein is CASSYTGGDEQFF. The chain links TRBV7-9 to TRBJ2-1; tentatively, D is TRBD2 (6 bases). V lost 4 bases and J 8 bases, leaving 12 bases between the germline ends. CDR3 size: 13 residues. The germline V gene encodes CDR1 SEHNR and CDR2 FQNEAQ (reference sequence).

The V and J genes are TRBV5-1 and TRBJ1-5, with D possibly matching TRBD1 (5 bases). The germline CDR1 and CDR2 sequences are SGHRS and YFSETQ. The CDR3 totals 14 residues. Deletions cut 4 bases from V and 5 bases from J, with 13 bases between. CDR3 in amino acids: CASSPDWGDQPQHF. The CDR3 nucleotides read TGCGCCAGCAGCCCCGATTGGGGGGATCAGCCCCAGCATTTT.

The chain uses TRBV6-7 and TRBJ2-2; 7 bases align to TRBD2. TRBV6-7 is an ORF, with its function uncertain. This CDR3 is 17 amino acids long. The ends lost 0 bases at V and 5 bases at J; junction bases unmatched: 9. CDR3: CASSYSPSGGGTGELFF. The CDR3 nucleotides are TGTGCCAGCAGTTACTCTCCATCGGGGGGAGGGACCGGGGAGCTGTTTTTT.